The 27 T cell receptor beta chains below all came from one sample that was sequenced in a study of cytomegalovirus exposure and HLA in healthy donors. Amplification used 60 Vbeta primers and 13 Jbeta primers. Clones were read by immunoSEQ multiplex PCR, and TCRdb kept only the in-frame ones, dropping some. The repertoire consists of 150,000 or so clones, with around four fifths occurring once and the leading ten covering approximately 1.5%. Sequenced: PBMCs. The receptors derive from a man aged 25-40 years in good health and CMV-seropositive.

The chain uses TRBV5-1 and TRBJ2-2, with 12 nucleotides matching TRBD2. This CDR3 region has 16 residues. The V segment lost 4 bases and the J segment 7 bases; nucleotides outside the gene matches: 8. In germline, CDR1 is SGHRS, CDR2 YFSETQ. In nucleotides, the CDR3 is TGCGCCAGCAGCGAAGCTAGCGGGGGGGCCGTCGGGGAGCTGTTTTTT. It translates to CASSEASGGAVGELFF.

The chain's CDR3 is CASSTGLAGAYEQYF. CDR3 bases: TGTGCCAGCAGCACGGGACTAGCGGGGGCCTACGAGCAGTACTTC. V usage is TRBV7-6 and J usage is TRBJ2-7, with 14 bases matching TRBD2. Germline CDR1 SGHVS, CDR2 FNYEAQ. V shed 5 bases and J 2 bases; nucleotides not matched to a gene: 2. The CDR3 extends over 15 amino acids.

Only one count was recorded for this clone. The chain carries TRBV2 and TRBJ2-7; perhaps TRBD1 as D (6 bases). The CDR3 covers 18 residues. V was pared by 4 bases and J by 0 bases, with 22 bases between. Germline lookup yields CDR1 SNHLY and CDR2 FYNNEI. The CDR3 sequence is CASSGPRLRQADSYEQYF. DNA for the CDR3: TGTGCCAGCAGTGGCCCAAGGCTCAGACAGGCTGACTCCTACGAGCAGTACTTC.

V and J are TRBV2 and TRBJ1-3; D gene ambiguous. V shed 9 bases and J shed 0 bases, with 12 bases lying between them. The CDR3 covers 14 residues. Germline loops: CDR1 SNHLY, CDR2 FYNNEI. The CDR3 DNA reads TGTGCCAGTTCCGAGGAGGGCTCTGGAAACACCATATATTTT. This translates into CASSEEGSGNTIYF.

This clone appeared once. The genes are TRBV18 and TRBJ1-1, with 7 bases matching TRBD1. The ends lost 0 bases at V and 4 bases at J; junction bases unmatched: 5. Looked up from germline, CDR1 is KGHSH and CDR2 is LQKENI. The CDR3 length is 15 residues. The CDR3 loop reads CASSPPGKGATEAFF. The DNA of the CDR3 is TGTGCCAGCTCACCACCTGGTAAGGGGGCCACTGAAGCTTTCTTT.

The chain has TRBV7-9 and TRBJ2-7; D call uncertain. The V end was cut by 5 bases, the J end by 1 base, with 3 bases between. This CDR3 region has 11 residues. The germline CDR1 and CDR2 sequences are SEHNR and FQNEAQ (reference sequence). For the CDR3, the DNA is TGTGCCAGCAGCCCATCCTACGAGCAGTACTTC. Its protein product is CASSPSYEQYF.

CDR3 protein: CASSNAGTGGRGYTF. CDR3 nucleotide sequence: TGCGCCAGCAGCAATGCCGGGACAGGGGGCAGAGGCTACACCTTC. The chain links TRBV5-1 to TRBJ1-2; 12 bases line up with TRBD1. Germline values: CDR1 SGHRS, CDR2 YFSETQ. The trim removed 4 bases at V and 8 bases at J, leaving 9 bases unmatched. This CDR3 contains 15 residues.

This sequence joins TRBV28 and TRBJ2-5; D gene ambiguous. Trimming removed 9 bases from V and 0 bases from J, with 14 bases in between. Germline V gene sequence: CDR1 MDHEN, CDR2 SYDVKM. CDR3 length: 14 amino acids. CDR3 amino acids: CASTVGDNQETQYF. Here the CDR3 DNA reads TGTGCCAGTACGGTCGGTGACAACCAAGAGACCCAGTACTTC.

The CDR3 nucleotides read TGTGCCACTGCGGCAGGGGCCCTCTCTAGCACAGATACGCAGTATTTT. It translates to CATAAGALSSTDTQYF. The gene calls are TRBV27 and TRBJ2-3, with D possibly TRBD1 on 6 matching bases. The V and J ends lost 10 bases and 0 bases respectively, with 20 bases between them. CDR1 and CDR2 (germline): MNHEY, SMNVEV (reference sequence). The CDR3 is 16 residues long.

V is TRBV21-1 and J is TRBJ1-1; the table's D call, TRBD1, has no DNA check behind it. TRBV21-1 is classified as a pseudogene. CDR3 length: 17 residues. DNA for the CDR3: TGTGCCAGCAGCACTACCGGGACAGGGGGCCGGAACACTGAAGCTTTCTTT. Its translation is CASSTTGTGGRNTEAFF.

This sequence joins TRBV28 and TRBJ2-7; TRBD2 is a possible D gene (7 bases). V lost 7 bases and J lost 6, with 22 bases in between. CDR1 and CDR2 from the germline V gene are MDHEN and SYDVKM. The CDR3 has 15 amino acids. The CDR3 reads CASTPTAGALLEQYF. CDR3 DNA: TGTGCCAGCACTCCCACCGCGGGGGCTCTCCTCGAGCAGTACTTC.

CDR3 sequence: CASSFRTSGAPIWQYF. As DNA, the CDR3 is TGTGCCAGCAGCTTTAGGACTAGCGGGGCCCCTATTTGGCAGTACTTC. The chain combines TRBV5-4 with TRBJ2-5; 12 bases match TRBD2. Per the germline V gene, CDR1 is SGHNT and CDR2 is YYREEE (reference sequence). The junction had 13 bases not matched to a gene; V was cut back by 2 bases and J by 11 bases. CDR3 length equals 16 residues. The entire variable domain, with the rest obtained from reference TRBV5-4 and TRBJ2-5, is as follows: ETGVTQSPTHLIKTRGQQVTLRCSSQSGHNTVSWYQQALGQGPQFIFQYYREEENGRGNFPPRFSGLQFPNYSSELNVNALELDDSALYLCASSFRTSGAPIWQYFGPGTRLLVL.

The genes are TRBV11-2 and TRBJ2-2; D perhaps matches TRBD2 (6 bases). Germline V CDR1 and CDR2: SGHAT, FQNNGV. Trimming removed 4 bases at V and 4 bases at J, with 10 bases between. This CDR3 comprises 14 residues. DNA for the CDR3: TGTGCCAGCAGCTCCCCCGGGGGCACCGGGGAGCTGTTTTTT. Its protein product is CASSSPGGTGELFF.

This clone has a single count. J is TRBJ1-3 and V is TRBV28, with a tentative D call TRBD1 (5 bases). Trimming removed 4 bases from V and 2 bases from J, with 15 bases in between. The CDR3 covers 16 residues. The V gene's germline CDR1 is MDHEN and CDR2 SYDVKM. CDR3 residues: CASSSFLDSTGNTIYF. CDR3 nucleotide sequence: TGTGCCAGCAGTTCGTTCCTCGACAGTACTGGAAACACCATATATTTT.

This chain links TRBV28 with TRBJ1-1; TRBD1 is a possible D gene (6 bases). The CDR3 extends over 18 amino acids. Between the trimmed V and J ends, which lost 3 bases and 0 bases, there was a span of 20 bases. Germline loops: CDR1 MDHEN, CDR2 SYDVKM. The CDR3 DNA sequence: TGTGCCAGCAGTTTCGGACGGGGACACCCTGGAATGAACACTGAAGCTTTCTTT. Its protein product is CASSFGRGHPGMNTEAFF.

The chain joins TRBV7-2 to TRBJ1-6; 10 nucleotides match TRBD1. Per the germline V gene, CDR1 is SGHTA and CDR2 is FQGNSA. This CDR3 spans 15 amino acids. V shed 5 bases and J 10 bases; nucleotides not matched to a gene: 8. CDR3 protein: CASSRTGTGASPLHF. The CDR3 DNA reads TGTGCCAGCAGCCGTACCGGGACAGGGGCGTCACCCCTCCACTTT. Using reference TRBV7-2 and TRBJ1-6 for the parts outside the CDR3, the full variable domain is GAGVSQSPSNKVTEKGKDVELRCDPISGHTALYWYRQSLGQGLEFLIYFQGNSAPDKSGLPSDRFSAERTGGSVSTLTIQRTQQEDSAVYLCASSRTGTGASPLHFGNGTRLTVT.

The rearrangement links TRBV30 to TRBJ1-5, with TRBD1 identical over 7 bases. Germline CDR1 GTSNPN, CDR2 SVGIG (reference sequence). This CDR3 spans 14 amino acids. The trim removed 4 bases at V and 1 base at J, leaving 4 bases unmatched. The CDR3 sequence: CAWTPGGSNQPQHF. CDR3 DNA: TGTGCCTGGACCCCAGGGGGGAGCAATCAGCCCCAGCATTTT.

V usage is TRBV9 and J usage is TRBJ2-2; TRBD2 matches 10 bases. The germline V gene encodes CDR1 SGDLS and CDR2 YYNGEE. The CDR3 length is 17 residues. V was clipped by 4 bases and J by 7 bases; unmatched bases: 13. In DNA form, the CDR3 reads TGTGCCAGCAGCCCCCGGGGGCTAGCGGGGGCGGGCGGGGAGCTGTTTTTT. It yields the protein CASSPRGLAGAGGELFF. The variable domain in full, with the rest retrieved from reference TRBV9 and TRBJ2-2, is DSGVTQTPKHLITATGQRVTLRCSPRSGDLSVYWYQQSLDQGLQFLIQYYNGEERAKGNILERFSAQQFPDLHSELNLSSLELGDSALYFCASSPRGLAGAGGELFFGEGSRLTVL.

The gene calls are TRBV21-1 and TRBJ2-5; TRBD1 reflects the table's D call only, with no check against the DNA. TRBV21-1 is termed a pseudogene. The CDR3 extends over 15 amino acids. CDR3 sequence: CASSKAQGSKETQYF. CDR3 bases: TGTGCCAGCAGCAAAGCGCAGGGGTCCAAAGAGACCCAGTACTTC.

The chain combines TRBV21-1 with TRBJ2-7; no check of the table's D call, TRBD1, against the DNA was made. TRBV21-1 constitutes a pseudogene. The CDR3 consists of 17 residues. CDR3 sequence (DNA): TGTGCCAGCAGCGCCCCCCTTGGACAGGGTCCCTCCTACGAGCAGTACTTC. This gives the protein CASSAPLGQGPSYEQYF.

The V call is TRBV7-9, the J call TRBJ2-1, with a weak D call TRBD1 (6 bases). Germline V lookup: CDR1 SEHNR, CDR2 FQNEAQ (reference sequence). The CDR3 runs 17 residues. Trimming shortened V by 3 bases and J by 6 bases, and 21 bases separated the two germline ends. In nucleotides, the CDR3 is TGTGCCAGCAGCTTCGAGGGGGTAGGGCTAGGTAGCAATGAGCAGTTCTTC. Translated: CASSFEGVGLGSNEQFF. Full variable domain (remainder filled in from reference TRBV7-9 and TRBJ2-1): DTGVSQNPRHKITKRGQNVTFRCDPISEHNRLYWYRQTLGQGPEFLTYFQNEAQLEKSRLLSDRFSAERPKGSFSTLEIQRTEQGDSAMYLCASSFEGVGLGSNEQFFGPGTRLTVL.

The V gene is TRBV7-2, the J gene TRBJ1-3, with unresolved D. This CDR3 contains 15 residues. Trimming stripped 5 bases from V and 0 bases from J, with 11 bases between. Looked up from germline, CDR1 is SGHTA and CDR2 is FQGNSA. CDR3 in DNA: TGTGCCAGCAGCACGAAGCGAAGCTCTGGAAACACCATATATTTT. Amino acid sequence: CASSTKRSSGNTIYF.

V usage is TRBV30 and J usage is TRBJ2-1, with 9 bases lining up with TRBD2. The CDR3 has 16 residues. V trimming: 4 bases; J trimming: 2 bases; junction bases outside the gene matches: 9. Germline lookup yields CDR1 GTSNPN and CDR2 SVGIG (reference sequence). The CDR3 reads CAWIGASGAPYNEQFF. CDR3 coding DNA: TGTGCCTGGATAGGGGCTAGCGGGGCCCCCTACAATGAGCAGTTCTTC.

The rearrangement links TRBV30 to TRBJ2-2; D is ambiguous. The CDR3 is made up of 16 amino acids. Germline CDR1 is GTSNPN and CDR2 is SVGIG (reference sequence). The germline V and J ends were trimmed by 2 bases and 1 base, with 14 bases remaining between them. CDR3 sequence reads: CAWSKRPTGNTGELFF. In DNA, the CDR3 is TGTGCCTGGAGTAAAAGGCCGACGGGGAACACCGGGGAGCTGTTTTTT.

The chain employs TRBV7-3 and TRBJ2-1; D is perhaps TRBD2 (6 bases). Germline V gene data show CDR1 as SGHTA and CDR2 as FQGTGA. The germline V and J ends were trimmed by 2 bases and 7 bases, with 18 bases remaining between them. The CDR3 runs to 16 residues. The DNA of the CDR3 is TGTGCCAGCAGCTTACTCGGGACTTGGAGTCAAAATGAGCAGTTCTTC. Protein product: CASSLLGTWSQNEQFF.

The chain has TRBV2 and TRBJ1-1; D is uncertain. The CDR3 sequence is 13 residues long. CDR1 and CDR2 from the germline V gene are SNHLY and FYNNEI. V shed 7 bases and J shed 5 bases, with 14 bases lying between them. The CDR3 region has the DNA TGTGCCAGCATCCGCCGGGTTTTTACTGAAGCTTTCTTT. This translates into CASIRRVFTEAFF.

This chain uses TRBV27 with TRBJ2-1; D is unclear. The germline V gene encodes CDR1 MNHEY and CDR2 SMNVEV (reference sequence). This CDR3 contains 15 residues. V was cut by 4 bases and J by 8 bases, with 18 bases left in between. CDR3 nucleotide sequence: TGTGCCAGCAGTTCGCCGCTTCTGGGCATATATGAGCAGTTCTTC. This sequence encodes CASSSPLLGIYEQFF.